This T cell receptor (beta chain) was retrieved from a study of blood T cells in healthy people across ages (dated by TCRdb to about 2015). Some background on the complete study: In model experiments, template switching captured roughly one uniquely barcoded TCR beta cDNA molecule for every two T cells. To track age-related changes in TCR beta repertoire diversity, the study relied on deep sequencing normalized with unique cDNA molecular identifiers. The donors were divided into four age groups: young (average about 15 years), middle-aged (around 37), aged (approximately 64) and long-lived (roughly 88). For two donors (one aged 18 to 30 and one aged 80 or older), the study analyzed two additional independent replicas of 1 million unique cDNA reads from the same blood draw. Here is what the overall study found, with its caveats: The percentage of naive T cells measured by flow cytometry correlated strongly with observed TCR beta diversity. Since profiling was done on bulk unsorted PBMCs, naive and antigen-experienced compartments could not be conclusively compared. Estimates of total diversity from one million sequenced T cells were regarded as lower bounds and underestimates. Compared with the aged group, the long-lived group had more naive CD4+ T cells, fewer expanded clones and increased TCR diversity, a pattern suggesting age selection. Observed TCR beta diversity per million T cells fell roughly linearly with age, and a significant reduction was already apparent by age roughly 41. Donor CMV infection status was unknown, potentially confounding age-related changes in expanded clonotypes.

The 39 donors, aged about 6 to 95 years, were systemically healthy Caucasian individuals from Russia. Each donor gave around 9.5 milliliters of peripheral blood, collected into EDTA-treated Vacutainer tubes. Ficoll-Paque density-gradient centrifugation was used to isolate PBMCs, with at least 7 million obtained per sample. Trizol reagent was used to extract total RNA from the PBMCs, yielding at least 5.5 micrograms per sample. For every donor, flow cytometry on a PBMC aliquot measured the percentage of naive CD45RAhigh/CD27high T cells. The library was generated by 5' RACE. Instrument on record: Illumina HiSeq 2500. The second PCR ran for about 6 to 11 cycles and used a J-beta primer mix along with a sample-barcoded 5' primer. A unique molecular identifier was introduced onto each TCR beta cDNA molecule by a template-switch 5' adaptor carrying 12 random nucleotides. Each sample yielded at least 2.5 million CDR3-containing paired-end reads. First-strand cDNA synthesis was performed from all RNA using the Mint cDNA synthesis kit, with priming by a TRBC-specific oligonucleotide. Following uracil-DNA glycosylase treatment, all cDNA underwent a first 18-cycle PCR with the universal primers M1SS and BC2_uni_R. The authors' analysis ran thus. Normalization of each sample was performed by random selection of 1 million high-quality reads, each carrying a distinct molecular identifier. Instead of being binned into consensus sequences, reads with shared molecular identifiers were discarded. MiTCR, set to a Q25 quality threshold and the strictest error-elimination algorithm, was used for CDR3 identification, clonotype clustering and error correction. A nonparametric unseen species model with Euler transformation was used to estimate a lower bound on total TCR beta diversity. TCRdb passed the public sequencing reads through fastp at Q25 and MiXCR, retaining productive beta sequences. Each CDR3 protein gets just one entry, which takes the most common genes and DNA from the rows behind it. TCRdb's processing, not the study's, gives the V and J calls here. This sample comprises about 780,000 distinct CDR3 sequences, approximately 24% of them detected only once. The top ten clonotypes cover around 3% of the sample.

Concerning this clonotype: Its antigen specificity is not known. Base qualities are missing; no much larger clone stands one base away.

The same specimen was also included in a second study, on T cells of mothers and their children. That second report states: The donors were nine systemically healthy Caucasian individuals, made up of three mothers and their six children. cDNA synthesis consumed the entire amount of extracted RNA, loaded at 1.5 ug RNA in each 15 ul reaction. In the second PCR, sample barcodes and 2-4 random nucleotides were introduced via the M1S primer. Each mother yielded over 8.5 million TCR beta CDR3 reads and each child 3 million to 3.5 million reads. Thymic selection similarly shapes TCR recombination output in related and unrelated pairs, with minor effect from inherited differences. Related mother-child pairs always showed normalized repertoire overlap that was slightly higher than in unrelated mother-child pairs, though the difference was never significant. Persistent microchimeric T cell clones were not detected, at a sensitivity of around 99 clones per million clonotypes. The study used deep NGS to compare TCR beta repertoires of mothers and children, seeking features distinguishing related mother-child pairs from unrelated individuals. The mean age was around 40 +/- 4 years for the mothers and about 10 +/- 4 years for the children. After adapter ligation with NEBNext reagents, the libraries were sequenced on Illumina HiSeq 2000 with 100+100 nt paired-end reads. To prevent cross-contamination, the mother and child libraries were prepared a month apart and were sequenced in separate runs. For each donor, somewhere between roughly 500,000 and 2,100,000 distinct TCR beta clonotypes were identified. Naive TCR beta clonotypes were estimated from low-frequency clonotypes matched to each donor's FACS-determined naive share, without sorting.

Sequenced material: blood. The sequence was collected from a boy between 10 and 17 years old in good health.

The CDR3 reads CASSQVHGGAYEQYF. The DNA is TGCGCCAGCAGCCAAGTTCATGGGGGAGCCTACGAGCAGTACTTC. The rearranged segments are TRBV4-1 and TRBJ2-7; the D gene is perhaps TRBD1 or TRBD2, as each covers 5 bases. V and J lose 1 base and 2 bases, and a span of 12 bases separates them. The CDR3 spans 15 residues, from the cysteine through the phenylalanine. Only the CDR3 DNA is retained, 45 bases long and in frame from the first base. From the germline V gene, CDR1 is MGHRA and CDR2 is YSYEKL.